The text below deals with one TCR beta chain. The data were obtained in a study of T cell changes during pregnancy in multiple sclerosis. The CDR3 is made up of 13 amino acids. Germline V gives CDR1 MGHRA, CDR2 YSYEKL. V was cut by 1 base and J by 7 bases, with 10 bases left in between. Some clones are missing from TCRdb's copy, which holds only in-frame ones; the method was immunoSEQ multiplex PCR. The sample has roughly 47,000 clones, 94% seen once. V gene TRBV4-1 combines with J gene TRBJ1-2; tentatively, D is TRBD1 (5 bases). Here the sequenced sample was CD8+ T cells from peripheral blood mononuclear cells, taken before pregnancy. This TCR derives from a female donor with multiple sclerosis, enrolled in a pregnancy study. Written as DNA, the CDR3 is TGCGCCAGCAGCCAAGGCTCCGGGGGTGGCTACACCTTC. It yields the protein CASSQGSGGGYTF.